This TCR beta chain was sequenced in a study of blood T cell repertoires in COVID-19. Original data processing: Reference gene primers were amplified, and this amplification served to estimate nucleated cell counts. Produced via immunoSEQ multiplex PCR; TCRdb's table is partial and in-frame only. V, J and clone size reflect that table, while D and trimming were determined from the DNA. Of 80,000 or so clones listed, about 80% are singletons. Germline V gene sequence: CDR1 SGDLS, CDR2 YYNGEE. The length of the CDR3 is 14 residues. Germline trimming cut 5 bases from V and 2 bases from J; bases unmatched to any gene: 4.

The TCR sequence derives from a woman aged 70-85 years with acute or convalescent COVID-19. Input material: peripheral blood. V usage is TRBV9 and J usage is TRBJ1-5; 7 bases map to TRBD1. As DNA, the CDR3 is TGTGCCAGCAGTTTTACAGGGGGCAATCAGCCCCAGCATTTT. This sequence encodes CASSFTGGNQPQHF. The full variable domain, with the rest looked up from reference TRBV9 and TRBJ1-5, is DSGVTQTPKHLITATGQRVTLRCSPRSGDLSVYWYQQSLDQGLQFLIQYYNGEERAKGNILERFSAQQFPDLHSELNLSSLELGDSALYFCASSFTGGNQPQHFGDGTRLSIL.